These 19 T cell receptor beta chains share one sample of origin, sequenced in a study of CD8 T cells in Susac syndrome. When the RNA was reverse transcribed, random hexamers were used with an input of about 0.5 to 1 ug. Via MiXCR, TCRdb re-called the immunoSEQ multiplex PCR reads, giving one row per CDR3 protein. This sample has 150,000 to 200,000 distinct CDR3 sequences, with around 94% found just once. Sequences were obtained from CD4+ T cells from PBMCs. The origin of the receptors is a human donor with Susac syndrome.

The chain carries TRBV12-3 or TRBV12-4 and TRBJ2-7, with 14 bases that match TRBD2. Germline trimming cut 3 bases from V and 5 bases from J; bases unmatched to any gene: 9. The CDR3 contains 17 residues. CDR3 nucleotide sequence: TGTGCCAGCAGTTTGACTAGCGGGGGGGCCTTTCCCCACGAGCAGTACTTC. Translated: CASSLTSGGAFPHEQYF.

CDR3 DNA: TGCAGTGCTAGAGGGCCGGGACAGGGGATTCAAGAGACCCAGTACTTC. It yields the protein CSARGPGQGIQETQYF. The rearrangement links TRBV20-1 to TRBJ2-5; 10 bases are shared with TRBD1. Trimming at V came to 1 base and at J to 2 bases, leaving 7 bases not matched to a gene. The CDR3 length is 16 residues. The germline gives CDR1 DFQATT, CDR2 SNEGSKA (reference sequence).

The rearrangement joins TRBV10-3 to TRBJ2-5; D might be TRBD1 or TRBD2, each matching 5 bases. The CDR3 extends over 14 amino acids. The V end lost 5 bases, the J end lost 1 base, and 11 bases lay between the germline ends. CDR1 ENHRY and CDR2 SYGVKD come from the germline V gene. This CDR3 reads CAISPTGTQETQYF. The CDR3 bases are TGTGCCATCAGTCCTACCGGGACCCAAGAGACCCAGTACTTC.

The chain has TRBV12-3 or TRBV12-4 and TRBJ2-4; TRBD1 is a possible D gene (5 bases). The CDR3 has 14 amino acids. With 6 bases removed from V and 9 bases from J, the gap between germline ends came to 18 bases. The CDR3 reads CASSPLAGNGIQYF. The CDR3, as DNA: TGTGCCAGCAGCCCTTTGGCAGGGAATGGCATTCAGTACTTC.

This CDR3 is CASSGSGSTETQYF. CDR3 DNA: TGTGCCAGCAGCGGCTCGGGATCGACGGAGACCCAGTACTTC. The J gene is TRBJ2-5, the V gene TRBV3-1, with D possibly TRBD2 on 5 matching bases. CDR1 is LGHDT and CDR2 is YNNKEL in the germline V gene (reference sequence). Trimming removed 5 bases from V and 5 bases from J, with 15 bases in between. The CDR3 has 14 amino acids.

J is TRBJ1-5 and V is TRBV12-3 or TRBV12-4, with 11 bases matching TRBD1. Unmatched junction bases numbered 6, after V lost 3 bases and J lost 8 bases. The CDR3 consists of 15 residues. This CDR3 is CASSLGTGGTKPQHF. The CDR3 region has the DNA TGTGCCAGCAGTTTGGGGACAGGGGGTACAAAGCCCCAGCATTTT.

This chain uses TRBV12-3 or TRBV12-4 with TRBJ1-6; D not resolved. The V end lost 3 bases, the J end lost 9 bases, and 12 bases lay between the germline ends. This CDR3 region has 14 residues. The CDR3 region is CASSLFPEGSPLHF. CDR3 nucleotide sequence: TGTGCCAGCAGTTTGTTCCCTGAAGGTTCACCCCTCCACTTT.

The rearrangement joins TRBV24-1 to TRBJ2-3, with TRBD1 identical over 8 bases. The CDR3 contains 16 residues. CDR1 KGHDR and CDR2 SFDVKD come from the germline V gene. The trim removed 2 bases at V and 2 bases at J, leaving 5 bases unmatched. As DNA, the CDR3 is TGTGCCACCAGTGATTCAAGACAGGGGCACACAGATACGCAGTATTTT. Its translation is CATSDSRQGHTDTQYF.

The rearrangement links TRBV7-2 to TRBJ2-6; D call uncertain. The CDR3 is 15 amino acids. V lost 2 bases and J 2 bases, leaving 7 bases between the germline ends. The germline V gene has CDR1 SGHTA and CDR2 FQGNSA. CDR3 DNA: TGTGCCAGCAGCTTACAAGCACCTGGGGCCAACGTCCTGACTTTC. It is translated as CASSLQAPGANVLTF.

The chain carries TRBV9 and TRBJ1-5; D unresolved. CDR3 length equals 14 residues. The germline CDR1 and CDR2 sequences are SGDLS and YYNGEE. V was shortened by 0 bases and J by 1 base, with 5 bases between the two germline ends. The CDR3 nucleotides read TGTGCCAGCAGCGTAGGCCCGAGCAATCAGCCCCAGCATTTT. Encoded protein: CASSVGPSNQPQHF.

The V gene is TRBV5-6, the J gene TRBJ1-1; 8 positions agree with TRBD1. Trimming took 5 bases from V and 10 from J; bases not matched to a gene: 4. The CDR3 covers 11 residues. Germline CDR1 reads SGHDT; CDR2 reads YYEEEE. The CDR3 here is CASSRGQGAFF. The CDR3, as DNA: TGTGCCAGCAGTCGCGGACAGGGAGCTTTCTTT. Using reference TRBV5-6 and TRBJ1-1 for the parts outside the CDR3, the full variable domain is DAGVTQSPTHLIKTRGQQVTLRCSPKSGHDTVSWYQQALGQGPQFIFQYYEEEERQRGNFPDRFSGHQFPNYSSELNVNALLLGDSALYLCASSRGQGAFFGQGTRLTVV.

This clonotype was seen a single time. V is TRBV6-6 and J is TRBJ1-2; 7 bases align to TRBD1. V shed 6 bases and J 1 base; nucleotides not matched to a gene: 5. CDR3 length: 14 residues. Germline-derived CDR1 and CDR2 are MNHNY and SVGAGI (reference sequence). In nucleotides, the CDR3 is TGTGCCAGCAGGACCGGGACAGTTAACTATGGCTACACCTTC. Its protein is CASRTGTVNYGYTF.

The CDR3 bases are TGTGCCAGCAGCTGGGTGCCAGTGAATGAGCAGTTCTTC. Its translation: CASSWVPVNEQFF. This chain uses TRBV7-8 with TRBJ2-1; D unresolved. Germline-derived CDR1 and CDR2 are SGHVS and FQNEAQ. The CDR3 runs to 13 residues. V was cut by 4 bases and J by 7 bases, with 11 bases left in between.

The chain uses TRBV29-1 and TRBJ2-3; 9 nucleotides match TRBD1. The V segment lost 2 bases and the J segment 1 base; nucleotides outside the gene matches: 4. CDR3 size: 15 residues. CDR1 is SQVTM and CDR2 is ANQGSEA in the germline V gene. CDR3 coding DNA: TGCAGCGTTGAACCTCGGGACAGGGGCACAGATACGCAGTATTTT. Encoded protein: CSVEPRDRGTDTQYF.

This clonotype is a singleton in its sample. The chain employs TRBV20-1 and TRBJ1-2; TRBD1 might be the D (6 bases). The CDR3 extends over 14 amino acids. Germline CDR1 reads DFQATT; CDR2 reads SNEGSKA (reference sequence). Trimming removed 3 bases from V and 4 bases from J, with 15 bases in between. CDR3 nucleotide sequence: TGCAGTGCTAGTCAGGGGTCAACAATCTATGGCTACACCTTC. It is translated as CSASQGSTIYGYTF.

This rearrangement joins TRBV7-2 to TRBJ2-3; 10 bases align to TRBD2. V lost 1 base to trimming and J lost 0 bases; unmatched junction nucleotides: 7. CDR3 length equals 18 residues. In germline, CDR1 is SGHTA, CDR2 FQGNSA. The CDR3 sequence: CASSLVTSGAFSTDTQYF. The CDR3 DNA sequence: TGTGCCAGCAGCTTAGTCACTAGCGGGGCGTTTAGCACAGATACGCAGTATTTT.

The DNA for the CDR3 is TGCGCCAGCAGCCAAGAAGGAAGGCCTCAAGAGACCCAGTACTTC. Its translation is CASSQEGRPQETQYF. J is TRBJ2-5 and V is TRBV4-3; unclear D gene. The V end lost 0 bases, the J end lost 2 bases, and 10 bases lay between the germline ends. CDR3 length: 15 residues. Per germline, CDR1 LGHNA and CDR2 YSLEER.

The DNA of the CDR3 is TGCAGTGCAGTTCCGGGACATAGCAATCAGCCCCAGCATTTT. Amino acids: CSAVPGHSNQPQHF. V gene TRBV20-1 combines with J gene TRBJ1-5, with a possible D match to TRBD1 (6 bases). The CDR3 spans 14 residues. The germline V gene encodes CDR1 DFQATT and CDR2 SNEGSKA (reference sequence). Trimming pared 6 bases from V and 0 bases from J, leaving 12 bases between.

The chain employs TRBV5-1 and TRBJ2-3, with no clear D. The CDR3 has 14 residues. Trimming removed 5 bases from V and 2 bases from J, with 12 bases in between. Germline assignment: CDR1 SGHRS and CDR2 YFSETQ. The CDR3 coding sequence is TGCGCCAGCAGGGGCGGTAAAGTCACAGATACGCAGTATTTT. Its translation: CASRGGKVTDTQYF.